This paragraph reports one TCR beta chain. Its antigen is still unknown. After removal of 4 bases from V and 8 bases from J, the junction contained 6 bases not matched to a gene. The CDR3 is made up of 12 amino acids. CDR1 is DFQATT and CDR2 is SNEGSKA in the germline V gene (reference sequence). The data derive from a study of CD8 T cells in ankylosing spondylitis. Study conclusions and caveats: Within peripheral blood, clones linked to disease were CD8+ and relatively rare. A motif of seven or eight highly homologous TCR beta variants was seen as apparently characteristic of ankylosing spondylitis blood. Disease-linked clones reportedly concentrated significantly in matched ankylosing spondylitis synovial fluid.

TCR beta libraries were made by quantitative 5'-RACE with molecular barcodes. TCRdb processed the 5' RACE reads anew with MiXCR; each CDR3 protein has one entry. This sample has 390,000 or so distinct CDR3 sequences, with under 25% found just once. The sequenced sample was blood, either unsorted or a sorted T cell fraction (not recorded which). The V gene is TRBV20-1, the J gene TRBJ1-2; 8 bases are a match to TRBD1. This sequence originates from a male donor with ankylosing spondylitis. CDR3 nucleotide sequence: TGCAGTGCTACCTACGGGACAGGAGGCTACACCTTC. Residues: CSATYGTGGYTF.